This T cell receptor beta chain was identified in a study of T cell responses to AZD1222 COVID-19 vaccine. Germline V gene lookup returns CDR1 MGHRA and CDR2 YSYEKL. The CDR3 spans 16 residues. The V gene lost 1 base and the J gene lost 1 base, with 12 bases spanning the gap. The table came from immunoSEQ multiplex PCR; TCRdb's copy has only in-frame clones and leaves some out. Here the sample spans roughly 170,000 clones, 85% to 90% being singletons. A single count supports this clone. This specimen consisted of peripheral blood, obtained on day 0 of AZD1222 vaccination. The rearrangement joins TRBV4-1 to TRBJ2-3; no reliable D call. The sequence was obtained from an adult in good health. The CDR3 protein is CASSQALGLGTDTQYF. CDR3 coding DNA: TGCGCCAGCAGCCAAGCGCTAGGCCTCGGCACAGATACGCAGTATTTT.